Listed below are T cell receptor beta chains from one sample, sequenced in a study of blood T cell repertoires in COVID-19. Libraries were prepared by immunoSEQ multiplex PCR; TCRdb keeps only in-frame clonotypes and omits some of them. The sample shows about 400,000 clones, about 89% of them seen only once. Sequencing input: peripheral blood. These receptors were taken from a woman in her 30s with acute or convalescent COVID-19. The CDR3 runs from the conserved cysteine through the conserved F or W. D genes are given only for firm matches. Some rows have no size entry. The others give once, few or many, or a class for an expanded clone.

J: TRBJ1-5; size: NA; V: TRBV19; D: NA; CDR3: CASSIQGITQPQHF; DNA: TGTGCCAGTAGTATACAGGGTATAACACAGCCCCAGCATTTT
J: TRBJ2-1; size: NA; V: TRBV11-3; D: TRBD1; CDR3: CASSNRGAASYNEQFF; DNA: TGTGCCAGCAGTAACAGGGGGGCCGCTTCCTACAATGAGCAGTTCTTC
J: TRBJ2-3; size: NA; V: TRBV29-1; D: TRBD2; CDR3: CSVEVRTKTSGGASGTDTQYF; DNA: TGCAGCGTTGAGGTCAGAACTAAGACTAGCGGGGGGGCTTCGGGCACAGATACGCAGTATTTT
J: TRBJ1-1; size: NA; V: TRBV6-2/TRBV6-3; D: NA; CDR3: CASSYYGAGTEAFF; DNA: TGTGCCAGCAGTTACTATGGGGCTGGCACTGAAGCTTTCTTT
J: TRBJ1-1; size: once; V: TRBV28; D: NA; CDR3: CASLGQLPQEAFF; DNA: TGTGCCAGTCTCGGACAGCTACCCCAAGAAGCTTTCTTT
J: TRBJ1-2; size: NA; V: TRBV27; D: TRBD1; CDR3: CASSPMGQNSNYGYTF; DNA: TGTGCCAGCAGCCCAATGGGACAGAACTCCAACTATGGCTACACCTTC
J: TRBJ1-2; size: NA; V: TRBV14; D: TRBD1; CDR3: CASSPRTGAPLIGYTF; DNA: TGTGCCAGCAGCCCGAGGACAGGAGCCCCGCTTATTGGCTACACCTTC
J: TRBJ1-6; size: NA; V: TRBV2; D: TRBD1; CDR3: CASKAGQGVEGANSPLHF; DNA: TGTGCCAGCAAGGCGGGACAGGGAGTGGAAGGAGCGAATTCACCCCTCCACTTT
J: TRBJ1-2; size: NA; V: TRBV28; D: NA; CDR3: CASRRGVRGYTF; DNA: TGTGCCAGCAGGCGAGGAGTAAGGGGCTACACCTTC
J: TRBJ2-1; size: NA; V: TRBV6-6; D: NA; CDR3: CASGLETNEQFF; DNA: TGTGCCAGCGGACTCGAGACAAATGAGCAGTTCTTC